These 7 T cell receptor beta chains share one sample of origin, sequenced in a study of beta chain features in type 1 diabetes. Isolated RNA was reverse transcribed in full, so expressed TCRB transcripts were sequenced. Some clones are missing from TCRdb's copy, which holds only in-frame ones; the method was immunoSEQ multiplex PCR. The sample carries approximately 160,000 clones, roughly 9.1% recorded once. Sequenced input: central memory CD4+ T cells from blood. The source is a woman between 18 and 29 years old in good health.

This clone was picked up a small number of times. V gene TRBV19 combines with J gene TRBJ1-2, with D possibly TRBD1 on 5 matching bases. The V gene lost 7 bases and the J gene lost 8 bases, with 23 bases spanning the gap. The CDR3 has 15 amino acids. Looked up from germline, CDR1 is LNHDA and CDR2 is SQIVND (reference sequence). CDR3 residues: CASTTLGGRARGYTF. CDR3 DNA: TGTGCCAGTACGACCCTTGGCGGCAGGGCCCGAGGCTACACCTTC. The variable domain in full, with the rest retrieved from reference TRBV19 and TRBJ1-2, is DGGITQSPKYLFRKEGQNVTLSCEQNLNHDAMYWYRQDPGQGLRLIYYSQIVNDFQKGDIAEGYSVSREKKESFPLTVTSAQKNPTAFYLCASTTLGGRARGYTFGSGTRLTVV.

In this sample, this clone turned up a few times. CDR3 DNA: TGTGCCAGCAGCTTGGGCTTTTTGCAGGGGGGAGTGGAGACCCAGTACTTC. It specifies CASSLGFLQGGVETQYF. V usage is TRBV5-6 and J usage is TRBJ2-5; possibly TRBD1 for D (7 bases). The CDR3 covers 17 residues. Trimming took 0 bases from V and 5 from J, leaving 20 bases between them. CDR1 is SGHDT and CDR2 is YYEEEE in the germline V gene.

This clone appeared a few times. The chain carries TRBV5-4 and TRBJ1-1; no clear D. The CDR3 has 15 amino acids. Germline CDR1 is SGHNT and CDR2 is YYREEE (reference sequence). Trimming cost V 0 bases and J 0 bases, with 9 bases left between them. This chain's CDR3 is CASSLVGRLNTEAFF. DNA of the CDR3: TGTGCCAGCAGCTTGGTTGGGAGATTGAACACTGAAGCTTTCTTT.

This clone was counted only a few times. The chain combines TRBV11-3 with TRBJ2-1; possibly TRBD2 for D (6 bases). In germline, CDR1 is SGHNT, CDR2 YENEEA. The CDR3 runs to 16 residues. V lost 5 bases and J 5 bases, leaving 19 bases between the germline ends. CDR3 region: CASSGGRLGADNEQFF. The CDR3 DNA sequence: TGTGCCAGCAGCGGAGGCAGACTAGGCGCGGACAATGAGCAGTTCTTC.

This chain connects TRBV6-5 to TRBJ1-2, with D unresolved. Trimming cost V 2 bases and J 6 bases, with 10 bases left between them. The CDR3 sequence is 13 residues long. Germline CDR1 reads MNHEY; CDR2 reads SVGAGI. The CDR3 loop reads CASSYRQGDGYTF. The CDR3 DNA follows: TGTGCCAGCAGTTACCGCCAAGGAGATGGCTACACCTTC.

The sample holds a few counts of this clone. The V gene is TRBV29-1, the J gene TRBJ2-3; 7 nucleotides line up with TRBD2. CDR1 and CDR2 from the germline V gene are SQVTM and ANQGSEA. Losses at the gene ends were 6 bases for V and 2 bases for J; bases not matched to a gene: 5. The CDR3 length is 13 residues. As DNA, the CDR3 is TGCAGCGTGGTAGCGGGTGACACAGATACGCAGTATTTT. Translated: CSVVAGDTDTQYF.

The gene calls are TRBV4-1 and TRBJ2-7; 9 bases align to TRBD1. CDR3 length: 15 amino acids. V lost 1 base and J lost 3; bases outside the gene matches: 4. Germline assignment: CDR1 MGHRA and CDR2 YSYEKL. The CDR3 is CASSQVPGQGYEQYF. DNA for the CDR3: TGCGCCAGCAGCCAAGTCCCGGGACAGGGCTACGAGCAGTACTTC.